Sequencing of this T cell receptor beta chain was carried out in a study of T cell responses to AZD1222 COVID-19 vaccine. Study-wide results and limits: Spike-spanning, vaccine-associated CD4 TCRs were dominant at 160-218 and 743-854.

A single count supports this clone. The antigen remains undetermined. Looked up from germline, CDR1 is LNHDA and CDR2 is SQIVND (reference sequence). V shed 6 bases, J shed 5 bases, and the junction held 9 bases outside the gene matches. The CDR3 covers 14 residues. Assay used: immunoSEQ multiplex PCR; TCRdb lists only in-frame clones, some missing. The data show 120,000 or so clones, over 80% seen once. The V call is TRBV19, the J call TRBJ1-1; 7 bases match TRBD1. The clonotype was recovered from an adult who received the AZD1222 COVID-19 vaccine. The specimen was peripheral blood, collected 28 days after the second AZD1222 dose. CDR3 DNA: TGTGCCAGTAGGGGGGGGACAGCTCGAACTGAAGCTTTCTTT. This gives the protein CASRGGTARTEAFF. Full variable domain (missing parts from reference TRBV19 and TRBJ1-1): DGGITQSPKYLFRKEGQNVTLSCEQNLNHDAMYWYRQDPGQGLRLIYYSQIVNDFQKGDIAEGYSVSREKKESFPLTVTSAQKNPTAFYLCASRGGTARTEAFFGQGTRLTVV.